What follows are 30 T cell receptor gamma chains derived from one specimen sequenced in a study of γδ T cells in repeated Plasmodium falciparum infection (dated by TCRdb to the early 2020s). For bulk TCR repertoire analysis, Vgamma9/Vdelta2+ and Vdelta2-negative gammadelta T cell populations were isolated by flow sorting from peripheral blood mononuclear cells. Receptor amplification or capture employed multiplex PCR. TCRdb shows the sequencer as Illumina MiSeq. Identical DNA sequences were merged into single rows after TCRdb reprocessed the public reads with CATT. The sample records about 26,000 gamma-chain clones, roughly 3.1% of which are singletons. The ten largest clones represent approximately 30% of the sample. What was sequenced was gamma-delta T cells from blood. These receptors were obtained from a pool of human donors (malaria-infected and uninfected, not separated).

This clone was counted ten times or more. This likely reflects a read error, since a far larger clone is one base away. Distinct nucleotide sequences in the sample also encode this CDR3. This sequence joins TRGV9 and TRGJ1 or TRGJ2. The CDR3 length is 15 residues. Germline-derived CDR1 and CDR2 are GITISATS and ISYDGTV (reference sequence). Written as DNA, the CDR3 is TGTGCCTTGTGGGAGTCCCCGGAGGTTTATTATAAAAAACTCTTT. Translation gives CALWESPEVYYKKLF.

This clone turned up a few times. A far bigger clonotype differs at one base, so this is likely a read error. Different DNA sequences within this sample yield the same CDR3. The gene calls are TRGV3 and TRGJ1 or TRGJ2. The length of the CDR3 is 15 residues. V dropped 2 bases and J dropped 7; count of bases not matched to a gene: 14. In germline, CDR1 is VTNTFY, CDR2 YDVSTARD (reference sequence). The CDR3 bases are TGTGCCACCTGGGACATTACCCATGGAGTATATAAGAAACTCTTT. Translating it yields CATWDITHGVYKKLF.

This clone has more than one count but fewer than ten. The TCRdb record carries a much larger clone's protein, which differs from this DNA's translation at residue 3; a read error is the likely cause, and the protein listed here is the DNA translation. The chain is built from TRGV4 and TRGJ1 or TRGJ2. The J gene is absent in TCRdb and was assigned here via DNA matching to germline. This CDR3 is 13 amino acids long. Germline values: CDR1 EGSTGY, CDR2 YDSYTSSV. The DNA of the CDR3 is TGTGCCTCCTGGGATAATCGGGAAGATAAGAAACTCTTT. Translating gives CASWDNREDKKLF.

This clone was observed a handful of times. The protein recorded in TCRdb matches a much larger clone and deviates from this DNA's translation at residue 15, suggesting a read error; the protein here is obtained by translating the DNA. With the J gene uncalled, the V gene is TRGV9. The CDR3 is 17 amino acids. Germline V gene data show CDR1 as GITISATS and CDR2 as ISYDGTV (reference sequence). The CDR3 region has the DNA TGTGCCTTGTGGGAGTTTCCGATGTCTGAGAATTATTATAAGGAACTCTTT. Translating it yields CALWEFPMSENYYKELF.

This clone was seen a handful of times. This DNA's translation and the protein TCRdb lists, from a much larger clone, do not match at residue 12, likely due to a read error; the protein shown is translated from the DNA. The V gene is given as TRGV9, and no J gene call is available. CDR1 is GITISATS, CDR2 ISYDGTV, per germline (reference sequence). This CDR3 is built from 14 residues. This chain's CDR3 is CALWEPWNYYKRLF. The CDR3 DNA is TGTGCCTTGTGGGAGCCTTGGAATTATTATAAGAGACTCTTT.

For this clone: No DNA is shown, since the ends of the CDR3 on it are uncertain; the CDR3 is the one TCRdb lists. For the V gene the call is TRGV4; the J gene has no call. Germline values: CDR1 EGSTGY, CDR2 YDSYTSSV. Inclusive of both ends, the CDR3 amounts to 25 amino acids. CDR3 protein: CATWDGLEWMHDSYYKKLFGSEQHF.

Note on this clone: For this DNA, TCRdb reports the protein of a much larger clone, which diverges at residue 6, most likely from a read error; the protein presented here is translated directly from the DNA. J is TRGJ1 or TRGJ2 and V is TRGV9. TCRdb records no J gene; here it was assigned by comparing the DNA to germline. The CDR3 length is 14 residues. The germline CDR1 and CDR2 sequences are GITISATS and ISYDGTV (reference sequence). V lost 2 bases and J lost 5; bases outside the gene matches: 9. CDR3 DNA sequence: TGTGCCTTGTGGGAGGCGCATAATCATTATAAGAAACTCTTT. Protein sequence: CALWEAHNHYKKLF.

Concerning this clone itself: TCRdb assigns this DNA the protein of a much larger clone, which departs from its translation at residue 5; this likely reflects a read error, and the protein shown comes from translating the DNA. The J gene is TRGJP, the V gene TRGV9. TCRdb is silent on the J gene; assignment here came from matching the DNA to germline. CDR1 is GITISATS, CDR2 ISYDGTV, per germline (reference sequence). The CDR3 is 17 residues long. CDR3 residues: CALWKVLQELGKKIKVF. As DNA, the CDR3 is TGTGCCTTGTGGAAGGTCCTCCAAGAGTTGGGCAAAAAAATCAAGGTATTT.

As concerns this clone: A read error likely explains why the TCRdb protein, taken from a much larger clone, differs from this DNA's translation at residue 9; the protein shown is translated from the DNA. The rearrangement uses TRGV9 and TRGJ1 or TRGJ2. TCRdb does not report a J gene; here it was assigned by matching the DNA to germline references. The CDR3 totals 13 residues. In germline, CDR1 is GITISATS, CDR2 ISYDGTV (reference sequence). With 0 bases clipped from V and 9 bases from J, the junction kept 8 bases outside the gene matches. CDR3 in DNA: TGTGCCTTGTGGGAGGTGCCGAGTTGTAAGAAACTCTTT. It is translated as CALWEVPSCKKLF.

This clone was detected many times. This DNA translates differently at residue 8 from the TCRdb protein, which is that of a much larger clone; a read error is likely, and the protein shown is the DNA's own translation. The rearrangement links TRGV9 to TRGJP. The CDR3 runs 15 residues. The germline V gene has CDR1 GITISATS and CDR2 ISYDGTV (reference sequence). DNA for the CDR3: TGTGCCTTGTGGGACCAAGAGTCGGGCAAAAAAATCAAGGTATTT. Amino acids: CALWDQESGKKIKVF.

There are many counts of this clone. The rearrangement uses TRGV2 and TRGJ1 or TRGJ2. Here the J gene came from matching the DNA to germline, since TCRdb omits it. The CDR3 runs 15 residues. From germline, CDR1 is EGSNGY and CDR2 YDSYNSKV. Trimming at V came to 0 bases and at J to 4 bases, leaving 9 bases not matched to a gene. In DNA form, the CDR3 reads TGTGCCACCTGGGACGGGGACTCAAAATATTATAAGAAACTCTTT. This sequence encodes CATWDGDSKYYKKLF.

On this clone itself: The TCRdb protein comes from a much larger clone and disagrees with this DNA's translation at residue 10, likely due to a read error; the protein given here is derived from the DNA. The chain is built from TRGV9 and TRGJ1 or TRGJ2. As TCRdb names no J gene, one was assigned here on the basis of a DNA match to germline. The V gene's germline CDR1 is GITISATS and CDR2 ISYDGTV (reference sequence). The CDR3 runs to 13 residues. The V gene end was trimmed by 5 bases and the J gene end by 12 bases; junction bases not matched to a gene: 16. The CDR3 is CALWGRYYDRKLF. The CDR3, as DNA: TGTGCCTTGTGGGGAAGGTATTACGATAGGAAACTCTTT.

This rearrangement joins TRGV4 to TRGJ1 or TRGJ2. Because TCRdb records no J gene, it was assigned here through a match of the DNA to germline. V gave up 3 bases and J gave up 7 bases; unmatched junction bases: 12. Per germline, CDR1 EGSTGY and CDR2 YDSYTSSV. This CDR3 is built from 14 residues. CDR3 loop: CATWDFFEGYKKLF. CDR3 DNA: TGTGCCACCTGGGATTTCTTTGAGGGCTATAAGAAACTCTTT.

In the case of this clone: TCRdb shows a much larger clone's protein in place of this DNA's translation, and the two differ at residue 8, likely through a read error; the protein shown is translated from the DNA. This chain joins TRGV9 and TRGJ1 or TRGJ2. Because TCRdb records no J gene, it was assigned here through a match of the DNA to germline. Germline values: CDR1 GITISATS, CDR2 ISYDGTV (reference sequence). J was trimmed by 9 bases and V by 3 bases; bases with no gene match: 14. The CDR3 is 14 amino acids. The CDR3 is CALWESTRRGKKLF. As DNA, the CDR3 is TGTGCCTTGTGGGAGTCCACGCGCAGGGGTAAGAAACTCTTT.

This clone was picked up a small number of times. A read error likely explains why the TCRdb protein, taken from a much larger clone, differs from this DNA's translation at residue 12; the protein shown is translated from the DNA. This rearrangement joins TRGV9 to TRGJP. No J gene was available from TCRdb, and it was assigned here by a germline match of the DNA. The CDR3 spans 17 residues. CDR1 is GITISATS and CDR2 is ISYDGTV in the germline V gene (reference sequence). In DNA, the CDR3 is TGTGCCTTGTGGGAGGTGCGGGAAGAGTTGGGCGAAAAAATCAAGGTATTT. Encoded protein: CALWEVREELGEKIKVF.

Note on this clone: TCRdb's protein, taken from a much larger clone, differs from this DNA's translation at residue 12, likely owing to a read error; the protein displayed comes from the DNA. The DNA of the CDR3 is TGTGCCTTGTGGGAGACCGCAAGCACGGAGTTGAGCAAAAAAATCAAGGTATTT. Translating it yields CALWETASTELSKKIKVF. The rearrangement links TRGV9 to TRGJP. No J gene was available from TCRdb, and it was assigned here by a germline match of the DNA. The germline V gene has CDR1 GITISATS and CDR2 ISYDGTV (reference sequence). CDR3 size: 18 residues.

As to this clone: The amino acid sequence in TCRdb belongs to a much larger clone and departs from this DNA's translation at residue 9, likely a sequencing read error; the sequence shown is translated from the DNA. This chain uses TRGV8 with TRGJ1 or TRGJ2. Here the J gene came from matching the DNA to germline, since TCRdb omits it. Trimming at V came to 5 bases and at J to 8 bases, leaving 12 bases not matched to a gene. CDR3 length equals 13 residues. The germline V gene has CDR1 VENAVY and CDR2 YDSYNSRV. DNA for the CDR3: TGTGCCACCTGGGGCCCTGTATATGATAAGAAACTCTTT. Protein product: CATWGPVYDKKLF.

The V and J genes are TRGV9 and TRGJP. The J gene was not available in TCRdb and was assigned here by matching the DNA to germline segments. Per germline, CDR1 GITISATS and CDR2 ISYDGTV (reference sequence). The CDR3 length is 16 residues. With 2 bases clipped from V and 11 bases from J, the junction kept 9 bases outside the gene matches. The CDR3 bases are TGTGCCTTGTGGGAGGCTGGGGGTCTGGGCAAAAAAATCAAGGTATTT. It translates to CALWEAGGLGKKIKVF.

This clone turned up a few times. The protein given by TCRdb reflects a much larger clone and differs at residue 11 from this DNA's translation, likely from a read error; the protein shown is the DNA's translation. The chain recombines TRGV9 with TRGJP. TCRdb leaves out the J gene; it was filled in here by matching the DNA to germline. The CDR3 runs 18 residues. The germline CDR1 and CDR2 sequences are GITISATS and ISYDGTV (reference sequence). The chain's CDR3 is CALWEVRGEEMGKKIKVF. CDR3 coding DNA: TGTGCCTTGTGGGAGGTTCGAGGGGAAGAGATGGGCAAAAAAATCAAGGTATTT.

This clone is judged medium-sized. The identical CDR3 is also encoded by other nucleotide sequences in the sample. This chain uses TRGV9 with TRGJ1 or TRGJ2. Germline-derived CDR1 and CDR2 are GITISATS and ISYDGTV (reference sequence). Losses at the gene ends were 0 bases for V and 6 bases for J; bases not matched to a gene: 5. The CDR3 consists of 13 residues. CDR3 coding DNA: TGTGCCTTGTGGGAGGTGCGTCGTTATAAGAAACTCTTT. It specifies CALWEVRRYKKLF.

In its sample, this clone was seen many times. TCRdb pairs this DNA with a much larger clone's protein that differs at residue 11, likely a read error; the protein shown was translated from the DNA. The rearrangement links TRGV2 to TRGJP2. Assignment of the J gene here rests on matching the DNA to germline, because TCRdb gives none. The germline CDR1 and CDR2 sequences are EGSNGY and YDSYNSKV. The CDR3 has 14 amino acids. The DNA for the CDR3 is TGTGCCACCTGGGACGGAAGTAGTGATTGGACCAAGACGTTT. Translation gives CATWDGSSDWTKTF.

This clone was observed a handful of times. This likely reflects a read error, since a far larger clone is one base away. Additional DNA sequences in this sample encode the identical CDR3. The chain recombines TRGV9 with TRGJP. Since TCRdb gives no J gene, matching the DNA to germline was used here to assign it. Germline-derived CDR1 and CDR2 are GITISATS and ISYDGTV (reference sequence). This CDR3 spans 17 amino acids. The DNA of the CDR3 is TGTGCCTTGTGGGAGAAGGGGCAGGAGTTGGGCAAAAAAATCAAGGTATTT. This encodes CALWEKGQELGKKIKVF.

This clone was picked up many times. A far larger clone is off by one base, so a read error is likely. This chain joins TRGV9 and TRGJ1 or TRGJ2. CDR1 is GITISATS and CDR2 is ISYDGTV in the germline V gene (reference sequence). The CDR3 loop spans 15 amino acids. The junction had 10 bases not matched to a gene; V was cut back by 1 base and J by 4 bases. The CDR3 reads CALWEVTRTYYKKLF. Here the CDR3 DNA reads TGTGCCTTGTGGGAGGTCACTAGAACCTATTATAAGAAACTCTTT.

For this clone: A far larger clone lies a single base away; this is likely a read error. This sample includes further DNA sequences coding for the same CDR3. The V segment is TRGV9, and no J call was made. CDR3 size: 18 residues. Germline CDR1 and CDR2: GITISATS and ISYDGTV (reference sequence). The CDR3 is CALWEVRGEELGKKIKVF. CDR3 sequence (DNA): TGTGCCTTGTGGGAGGTTCGAGGGGAAGAGTTGGGCAAAAAAATCAAGGTATTC.

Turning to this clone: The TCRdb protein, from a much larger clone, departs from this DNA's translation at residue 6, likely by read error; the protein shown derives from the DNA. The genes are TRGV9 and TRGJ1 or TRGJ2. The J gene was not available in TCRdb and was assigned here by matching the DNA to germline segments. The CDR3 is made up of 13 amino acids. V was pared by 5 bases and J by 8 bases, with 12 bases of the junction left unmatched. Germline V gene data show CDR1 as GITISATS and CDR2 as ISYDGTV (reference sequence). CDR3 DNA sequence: TGTGCCTTGTGGGGAAAGTATTACGATAAGAAACTCTTT. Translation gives CALWGKYYDKKLF.

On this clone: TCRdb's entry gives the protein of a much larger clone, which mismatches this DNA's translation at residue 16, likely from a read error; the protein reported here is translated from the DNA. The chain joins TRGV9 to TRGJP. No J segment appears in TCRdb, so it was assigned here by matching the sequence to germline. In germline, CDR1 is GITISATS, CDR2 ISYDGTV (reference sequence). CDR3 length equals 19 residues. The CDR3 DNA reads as TGTGCCTGCAGCGGGAGTATAAGGGGAGGCGAGTTGGGCAAAAAAGTCAAGGTATTT. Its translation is CACSGSIRGGELGKKVKVF.

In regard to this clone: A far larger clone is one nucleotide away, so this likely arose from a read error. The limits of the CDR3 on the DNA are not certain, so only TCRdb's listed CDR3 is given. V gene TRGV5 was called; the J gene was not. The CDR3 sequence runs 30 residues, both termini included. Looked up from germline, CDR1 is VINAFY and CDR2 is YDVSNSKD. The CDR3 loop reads CATWDSRVRNSLAVEQHLLSQVSIGRIQHF.

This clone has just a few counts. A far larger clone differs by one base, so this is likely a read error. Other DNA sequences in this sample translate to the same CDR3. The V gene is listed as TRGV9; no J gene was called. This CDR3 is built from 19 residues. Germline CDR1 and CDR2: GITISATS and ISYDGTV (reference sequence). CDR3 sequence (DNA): TGTGCCTTGTGGGAGGTGCCTATTGATCGACTAGAGAATTATTATAAGAAGCTCTTT. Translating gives CALWEVPIDRLENYYKKLF.

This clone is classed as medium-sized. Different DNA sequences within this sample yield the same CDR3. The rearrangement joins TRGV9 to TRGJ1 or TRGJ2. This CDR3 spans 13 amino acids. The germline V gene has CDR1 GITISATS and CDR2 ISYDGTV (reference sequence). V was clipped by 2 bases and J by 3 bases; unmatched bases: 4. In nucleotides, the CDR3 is TGTGCCTTGTGGGAGGCTTTTTATTATAAGAAACTCTTT. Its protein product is CALWEAFYYKKLF.

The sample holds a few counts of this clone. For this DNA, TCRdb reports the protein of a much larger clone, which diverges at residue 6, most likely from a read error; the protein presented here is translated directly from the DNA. CDR3 in amino acids: CALWEMPQEKQELGKKIKVF. As DNA, the CDR3 is TGTGCCTTGTGGGAGATGCCGCAAGAAAAGCAAGAGTTGGGCAAAAAAATCAAGGTATTT. The rearrangement joins TRGV9 to TRGJP. TCRdb carries no J gene annotation; the J gene was assigned here by matching the DNA with germline. The CDR3 contains 20 residues. The V segment lost 3 bases and the J segment 3 bases; nucleotides outside the gene matches: 14. CDR1 is GITISATS, CDR2 ISYDGTV, per germline (reference sequence).